The 16 T cell receptor beta chains presented below share a single source sample, sequenced in a study of graft-versus-host responses after intestinal transplantation. The data were produced by immunoSEQ multiplex PCR, yet TCRdb's version contains in-frame clones alone and is incomplete. The table lists some 130,000 clones, about 95% of them singletons, with more than 2.5% in the top ten. These receptors' antigens are unknown. This specimen consisted of unstimulated CD8+ T cells sorted from spleen or lymph node cells, obtained before intestinal transplant. Every receptor here comes from a human donor who received an intestinal transplant.

The J gene is TRBJ2-4, the V gene TRBV19; 12 bases agree with TRBD2. The CDR3 runs 19 residues. V lost 0 bases to trimming and J lost 0 bases; unmatched junction nucleotides: 6. The V gene's germline CDR1 is LNHDA and CDR2 SQIVND (reference sequence). The CDR3 loop reads CASSIDVGLAGLAKNIQYF. The CDR3 bases are TGTGCCAGTAGTATAGATGTAGGACTAGCGGGACTAGCCAAAAACATTCAGTACTTC.

This clone was detected once. V is TRBV7-6 and J is TRBJ1-4; D unclear. Germline CDR1 SGHVS, CDR2 FNYEAQ. Between the trimmed V and J ends, which lost 2 bases and 5 bases, there was a span of 15 bases. CDR3 length equals 16 residues. The DNA of the CDR3 is TGTGCCAGCAGCTTAACGTGGGAAGGAAAGAATGAAAAACTGTTTTTT. Protein: CASSLTWEGKNEKLFF.

This clone was seen just once. This rearrangement joins TRBV7-8 to TRBJ1-5; 7 positions match TRBD1. Trimming took 2 bases from V and 6 from J; bases not matched to a gene: 10. The germline V gene has CDR1 SGHVS and CDR2 FQNEAQ. The CDR3 is 16 amino acids. The CDR3 nucleotides read TGTGCCAGCAGCTTACGAGGACAGGCCGCGGGTCAGCCCCAGCATTTT. Protein: CASSLRGQAAGQPQHF.

This chain connects TRBV27 to TRBJ2-7, with TRBD2 matching over 10 bases. The CDR3 has 14 residues. In germline, CDR1 is MNHEY, CDR2 SMNVEV (reference sequence). V lost 5 bases and J lost 2; bases outside the gene matches: 3. Here the CDR3 reads CASSVGLAAYEQYF. The CDR3 DNA reads TGTGCCAGCAGTGTTGGACTAGCGGCCTACGAGCAGTACTTC.

The chain joins TRBV7-3 to TRBJ2-2, with 7 bases fitting TRBD2. The CDR3 totals 15 residues. After removal of 5 bases from V and 6 bases from J, the junction contained 9 bases not matched to a gene. Germline loops: CDR1 SGHTA, CDR2 FQGTGA. The chain's CDR3 is CASSPGGGVPGELFF. CDR3 DNA: TGTGCCAGCAGCCCGGGGGGAGGAGTTCCCGGGGAGCTGTTTTTT. Looking up the rest from reference TRBV7-3 and TRBJ2-2 gives the full variable domain: GAGVSQTPSNKVTEKGKYVELRCDPISGHTALYWYRQSLGQGPEFLIYFQGTGAADDSGLPNDRFFAVRPEGSVSTLKIQRTERGDSAVYLCASSPGGGVPGELFFGEGSRLTVL.

The rearrangement links TRBV7-3 to TRBJ2-5, with 11 bases that match TRBD2. Germline loops: CDR1 SGHTA, CDR2 FQGTGA. Trimming removed 5 bases from V and 1 base from J; junction bases left unmatched: 6. The CDR3 consists of 16 residues. In DNA form, the CDR3 reads TGTGCCAGCAGCCCCGGACTAGCGGGCCCCCAAGAGACCCAGTACTTC. This codes for CASSPGLAGPQETQYF.

The CDR3 DNA follows: TGTGCCAGCAGTTTATCTCGGCAGGGCACAGATACGCAGTATTTT. Encoded protein: CASSLSRQGTDTQYF. The genes are TRBV28 and TRBJ2-3; D not resolved. Germline values: CDR1 MDHEN, CDR2 SYDVKM. The CDR3 has 15 residues. V dropped 1 base and J dropped 1 base, with 9 bases sitting between them.

V gene TRBV9 combines with J gene TRBJ2-2; D may be TRBD1 or TRBD2 (5 bases each). Germline V gene data show CDR1 as SGDLS and CDR2 as YYNGEE. Trimming pared 4 bases from V and 5 bases from J, leaving 18 bases between. The CDR3 has 16 amino acids. The CDR3 loop reads CASSSLRGSATGELFF. DNA of the CDR3: TGTGCCAGCAGCTCCCTAAGGGGTAGCGCGACCGGGGAGCTGTTTTTT. Using reference TRBV9 and TRBJ2-2 for the parts outside the CDR3, the full variable domain is DSGVTQTPKHLITATGQRVTLRCSPRSGDLSVYWYQQSLDQGLQFLIQYYNGEERAKGNILERFSAQQFPDLHSELNLSSLELGDSALYFCASSSLRGSATGELFFGEGSRLTVL.

The chain has TRBV21-1 and TRBJ2-7; the table names TRBD1, a call not compared with the DNA. TRBV21-1 is given as a pseudogene. The CDR3 loop spans 14 amino acids. In DNA, the CDR3 is TGTGCCAGCAGCACGACAGGGGATCCCTACGAGCAGTACTTC. Its protein product is CASSTTGDPYEQYF.

This clone was seen more than once but under ten times. The chain has TRBV5-6 and TRBJ1-1; D unclear. The CDR3 has 12 residues. V lost 4 bases and J lost 1, with 5 bases in between. Germline V gene data show CDR1 as SGHDT and CDR2 as YYEEEE. The CDR3 bases are TGTGCCAGCAGCCCAGGGAACACTGAAGCTTTCTTT. It codes for CASSPGNTEAFF.

The rearrangement uses TRBV6-5 and TRBJ2-3; D is ambiguous. The CDR3 loop spans 14 amino acids. Germline V gene sequence: CDR1 MNHEY, CDR2 SVGAGI. The V end was cut by 2 bases, the J end by 4 bases, with 10 bases between. The CDR3 protein is CASSYESYSDTQYF. DNA for the CDR3: TGTGCCAGCAGTTACGAAAGTTATTCAGATACGCAGTATTTT.

This chain uses TRBV7-2 with TRBJ2-7; TRBD1 agrees at 12 bases. The CDR3 loop spans 15 amino acids. V dropped 7 bases and J dropped 2; count of bases not matched to a gene: 6. Looked up from germline, CDR1 is SGHTA and CDR2 is FQGNSA. The CDR3 here is CASTGGQGAPYEQYF. CDR3 bases: TGTGCCAGCACGGGGGGACAGGGGGCGCCCTACGAGCAGTACTTC.

The count of this clone is one. This chain connects TRBV28 to TRBJ1-5; D gene ambiguous. The CDR3 is 15 amino acids. V was cut by 7 bases and J by 1 base, with 14 bases left in between. The germline V gene has CDR1 MDHEN and CDR2 SYDVKM. The CDR3, as DNA: TGTGCCAGCACTCCCTGGAGGGCGAGCAATCAGCCCCAGCATTTT. It translates to CASTPWRASNQPQHF.

The chain uses TRBV28 and TRBJ1-4; D call uncertain. Germline CDR1 MDHEN, CDR2 SYDVKM. V shed 5 bases and J shed 4 bases, with 17 bases lying between them. The CDR3 is 16 residues long. The CDR3 sequence: CASSTPSLHINEKLFF. The CDR3 region has the DNA TGTGCCAGCAGTACACCCTCCTTGCATATTAATGAAAAACTGTTTTTT.

This clone was seen a single time. DNA of the CDR3: TGTGCCAGCAGTTTCACCCTGGGCACGGGTGAGCAGTTCTTC. Protein: CASSFTLGTGEQFF. The rearrangement links TRBV27 to TRBJ2-1; D gene uncertain. The germline V gene encodes CDR1 MNHEY and CDR2 SMNVEV (reference sequence). V was clipped by 3 bases and J by 9 bases, with 15 bases between them. The CDR3 has 14 residues.

This clone was counted a single time. The CDR3 is CASSIFGQNTEAFF. CDR3 sequence (DNA): TGTGCCAGCAGCATTTTCGGACAGAACACTGAAGCTTTCTTT. The chain couples TRBV6-6 to TRBJ1-1; D is perhaps TRBD1 (5 bases). The germline CDR1 and CDR2 sequences are MNHNY and SVGAGI (reference sequence). With 6 bases removed from V and 1 base from J, the gap between germline ends came to 12 bases. This CDR3 comprises 14 residues.